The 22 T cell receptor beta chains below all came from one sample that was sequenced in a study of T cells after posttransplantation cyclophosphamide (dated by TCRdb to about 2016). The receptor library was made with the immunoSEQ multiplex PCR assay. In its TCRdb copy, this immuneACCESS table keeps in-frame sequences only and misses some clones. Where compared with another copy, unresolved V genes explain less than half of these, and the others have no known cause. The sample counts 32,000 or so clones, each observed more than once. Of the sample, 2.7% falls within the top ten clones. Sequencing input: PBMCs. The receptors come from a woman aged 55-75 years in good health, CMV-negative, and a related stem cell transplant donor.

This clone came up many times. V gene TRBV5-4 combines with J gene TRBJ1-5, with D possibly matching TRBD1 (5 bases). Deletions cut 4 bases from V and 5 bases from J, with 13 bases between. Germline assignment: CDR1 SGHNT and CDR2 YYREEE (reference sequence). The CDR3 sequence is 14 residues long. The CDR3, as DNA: TGTGCCAGCAGCACCCAGGGAGGGGATCAGCCCCAGCATTTT. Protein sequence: CASSTQGGDQPQHF. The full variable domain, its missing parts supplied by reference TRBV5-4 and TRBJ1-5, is ETGVTQSPTHLIKTRGQQVTLRCSSQSGHNTVSWYQQALGQGPQFIFQYYREEENGRGNFPPRFSGLQFPNYSSELNVNALELDDSALYLCASSTQGGDQPQHFGDGTRLSIL.

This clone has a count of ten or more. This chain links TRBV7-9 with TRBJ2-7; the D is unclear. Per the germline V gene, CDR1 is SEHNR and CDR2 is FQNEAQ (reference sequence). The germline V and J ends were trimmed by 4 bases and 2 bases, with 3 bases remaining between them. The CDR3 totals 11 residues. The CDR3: CASSSAYEQYF. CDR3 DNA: TGTGCCAGCAGCTCAGCCTACGAGCAGTACTTC. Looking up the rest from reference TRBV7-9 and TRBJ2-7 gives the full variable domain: DTGVSQNPRHKITKRGQNVTFRCDPISEHNRLYWYRQTLGQGPEFLTYFQNEAQLEKSRLLSDRFSAERPKGSFSTLEIQRTEQGDSAMYLCASSSAYEQYFGPGTRLTVT.

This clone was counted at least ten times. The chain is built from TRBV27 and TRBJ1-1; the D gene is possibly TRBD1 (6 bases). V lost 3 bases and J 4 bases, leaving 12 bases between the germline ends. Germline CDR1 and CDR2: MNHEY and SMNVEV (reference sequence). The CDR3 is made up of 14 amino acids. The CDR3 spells CASSFAGAGTEAFF. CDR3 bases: TGTGCCAGCAGTTTCGCGGGGGCCGGCACTGAAGCTTTCTTT.

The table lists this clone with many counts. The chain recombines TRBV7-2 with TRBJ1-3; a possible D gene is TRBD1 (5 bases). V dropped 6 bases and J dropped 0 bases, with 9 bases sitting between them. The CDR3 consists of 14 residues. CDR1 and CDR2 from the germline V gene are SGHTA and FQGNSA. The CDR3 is CASSQGPSGNTIYF. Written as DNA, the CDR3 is TGTGCCAGCAGTCAGGGTCCCTCTGGAAACACCATATATTTT. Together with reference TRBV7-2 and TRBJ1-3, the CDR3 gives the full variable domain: GAGVSQSPSNKVTEKGKDVELRCDPISGHTALYWYRQSLGQGLEFLIYFQGNSAPDKSGLPSDRFSAERTGGSVSTLTIQRTQQEDSAVYLCASSQGPSGNTIYFGEGSWLTVV.

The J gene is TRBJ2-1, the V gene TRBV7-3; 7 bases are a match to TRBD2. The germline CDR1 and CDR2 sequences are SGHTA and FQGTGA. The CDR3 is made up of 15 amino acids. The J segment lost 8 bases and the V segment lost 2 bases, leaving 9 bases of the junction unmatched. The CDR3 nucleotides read TGTGCCAGCAGCTTACAGCGCGGGAGTAACTATGAGCAGTTCTTC. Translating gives CASSLQRGSNYEQFF.

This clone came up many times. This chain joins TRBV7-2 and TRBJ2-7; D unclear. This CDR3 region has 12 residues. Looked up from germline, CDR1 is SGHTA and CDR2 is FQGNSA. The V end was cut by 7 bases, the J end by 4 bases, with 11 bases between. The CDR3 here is CASNKGPYEQYF. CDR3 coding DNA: TGTGCCAGCAACAAAGGGCCTTACGAGCAGTACTTC.

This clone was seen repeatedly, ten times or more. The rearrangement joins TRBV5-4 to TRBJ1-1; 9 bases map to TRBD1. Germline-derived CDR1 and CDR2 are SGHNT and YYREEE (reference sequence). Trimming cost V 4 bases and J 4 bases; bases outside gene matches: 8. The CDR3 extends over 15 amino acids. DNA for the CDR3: TGTGCCAGCAGCCCGGGACAGGGTTTGGCCACTGAAGCTTTCTTT. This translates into CASSPGQGLATEAFF.

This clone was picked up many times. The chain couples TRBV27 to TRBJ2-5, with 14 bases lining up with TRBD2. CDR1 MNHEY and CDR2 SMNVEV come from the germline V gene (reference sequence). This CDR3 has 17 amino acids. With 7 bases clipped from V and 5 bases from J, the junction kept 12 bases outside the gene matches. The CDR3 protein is CASTRSRTSGRSETQYF. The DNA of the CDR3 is TGTGCCAGCACCCGCTCCCGGACTAGCGGGAGGTCGGAGACCCAGTACTTC.

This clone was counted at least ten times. The CDR3 region is CASNQGASGTEAFF. For the CDR3, the DNA is TGCGCCAGCAACCAGGGGGCAAGCGGCACTGAAGCTTTCTTT. The chain employs TRBV5-1 and TRBJ1-1; 8 bases match TRBD1. This CDR3 region has 14 residues. Germline V CDR1 and CDR2: SGHRS, YFSETQ. V dropped 6 bases and J dropped 4; count of bases not matched to a gene: 8.

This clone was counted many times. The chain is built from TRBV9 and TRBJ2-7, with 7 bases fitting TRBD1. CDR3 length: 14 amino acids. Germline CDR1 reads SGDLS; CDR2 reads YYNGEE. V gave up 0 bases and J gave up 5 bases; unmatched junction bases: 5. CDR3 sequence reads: CASSVDDRVHEQYF. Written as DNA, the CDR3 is TGTGCCAGCAGCGTAGATGACAGGGTCCACGAGCAGTACTTC. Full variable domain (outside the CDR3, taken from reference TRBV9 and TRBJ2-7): DSGVTQTPKHLITATGQRVTLRCSPRSGDLSVYWYQQSLDQGLQFLIQYYNGEERAKGNILERFSAQQFPDLHSELNLSSLELGDSALYFCASSVDDRVHEQYFGPGTRLTVT.

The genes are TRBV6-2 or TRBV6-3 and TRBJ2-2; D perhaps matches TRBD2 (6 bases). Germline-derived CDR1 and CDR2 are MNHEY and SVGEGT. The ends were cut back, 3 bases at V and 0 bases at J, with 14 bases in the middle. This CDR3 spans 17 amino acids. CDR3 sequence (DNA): TGTGCCAGCAGTTATCGGGGGACGCTTCCGAACACCGGGGAGCTGTTTTTT. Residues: CASSYRGTLPNTGELFF.

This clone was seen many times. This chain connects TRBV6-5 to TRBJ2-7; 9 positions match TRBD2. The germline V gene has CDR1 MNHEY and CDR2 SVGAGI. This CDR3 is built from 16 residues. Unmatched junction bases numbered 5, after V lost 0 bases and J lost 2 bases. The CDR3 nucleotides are TGTGCCAGCAGTTACTCGAGCGGGAGGCCCCCCTACGAGCAGTACTTC. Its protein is CASSYSSGRPPYEQYF.

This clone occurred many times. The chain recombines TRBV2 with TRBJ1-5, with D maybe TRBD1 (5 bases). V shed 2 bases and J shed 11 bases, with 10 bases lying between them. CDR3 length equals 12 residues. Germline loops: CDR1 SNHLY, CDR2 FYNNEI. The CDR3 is CASSENQQAQHF. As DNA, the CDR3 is TGTGCCAGCAGTGAAAATCAACAGGCCCAGCATTTT.

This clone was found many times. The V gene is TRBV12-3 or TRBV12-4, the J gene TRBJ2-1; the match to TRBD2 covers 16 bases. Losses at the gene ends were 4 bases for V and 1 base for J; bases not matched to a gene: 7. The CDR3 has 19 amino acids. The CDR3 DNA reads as TGTGCCAGCAGTTGGGGACTAGCGGGGGGGCCGGGGTCCTACAATGAGCAGTTCTTC. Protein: CASSWGLAGGPGSYNEQFF.

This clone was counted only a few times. CDR3 in amino acids: CASSSGDRGASRYTF. CDR3 DNA: TGTGCCAGCAGTTCAGGGGACAGGGGGGCTTCGCGCTACACCTTC. The rearrangement joins TRBV28 to TRBJ1-2; 11 positions agree with TRBD1. The ends lost 4 bases at V and 9 bases at J; junction bases unmatched: 10. The CDR3 contains 15 residues. Germline CDR1 is MDHEN and CDR2 is SYDVKM.

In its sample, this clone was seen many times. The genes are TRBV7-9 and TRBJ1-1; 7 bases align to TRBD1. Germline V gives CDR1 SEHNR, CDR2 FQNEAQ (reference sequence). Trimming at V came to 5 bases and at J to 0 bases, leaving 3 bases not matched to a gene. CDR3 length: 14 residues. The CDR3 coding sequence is TGTGCCAGCAGCCACAGGGGCATGAACACTGAAGCTTTCTTT. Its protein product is CASSHRGMNTEAFF.

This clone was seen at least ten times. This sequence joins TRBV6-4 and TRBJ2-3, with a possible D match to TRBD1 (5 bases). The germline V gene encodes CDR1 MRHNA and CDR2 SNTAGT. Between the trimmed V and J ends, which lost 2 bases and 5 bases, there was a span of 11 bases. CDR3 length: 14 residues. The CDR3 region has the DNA TGTGCCAGCAGTGACCCCCAAAGGGGAGATACGCAGTATTTT. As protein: CASSDPQRGDTQYF.

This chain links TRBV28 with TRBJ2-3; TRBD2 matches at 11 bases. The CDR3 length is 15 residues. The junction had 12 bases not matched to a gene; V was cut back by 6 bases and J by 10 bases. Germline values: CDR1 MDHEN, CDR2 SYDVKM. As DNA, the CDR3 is TGTGCCAGCAGCCTCACTAGCGGGAGTTTTGGTGCGCAGTATTTT. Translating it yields CASSLTSGSFGAQYF. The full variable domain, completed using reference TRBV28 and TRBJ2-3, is DVKVTQSSRYLVKRTGEKVFLECVQDMDHENMFWYRQDPGLGLRLIYFSYDVKMKEKGDIPEGYSVSREKKERFSLILESASTNQTSMYLCASSLTSGSFGAQYFGPGTRLTVL.

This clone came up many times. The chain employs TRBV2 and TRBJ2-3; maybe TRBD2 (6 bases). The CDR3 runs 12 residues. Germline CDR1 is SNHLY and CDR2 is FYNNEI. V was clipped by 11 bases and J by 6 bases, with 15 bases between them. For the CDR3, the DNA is TGTGCCGCGGGACTCCGGCTGGATACGCAGTATTTT. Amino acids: CAAGLRLDTQYF.

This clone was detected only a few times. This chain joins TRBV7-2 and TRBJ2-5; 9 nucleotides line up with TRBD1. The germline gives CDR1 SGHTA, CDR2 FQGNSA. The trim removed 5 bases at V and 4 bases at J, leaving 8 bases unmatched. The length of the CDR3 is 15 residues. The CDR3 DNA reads TGTGCCAGCAGCCACCCAAGGACAGGGGTAGAGACCCAGTACTTC. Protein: CASSHPRTGVETQYF. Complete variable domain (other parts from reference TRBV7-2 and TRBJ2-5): GAGVSQSPSNKVTEKGKDVELRCDPISGHTALYWYRQSLGQGLEFLIYFQGNSAPDKSGLPSDRFSAERTGGSVSTLTIQRTQQEDSAVYLCASSHPRTGVETQYFGPGTRLLVL.

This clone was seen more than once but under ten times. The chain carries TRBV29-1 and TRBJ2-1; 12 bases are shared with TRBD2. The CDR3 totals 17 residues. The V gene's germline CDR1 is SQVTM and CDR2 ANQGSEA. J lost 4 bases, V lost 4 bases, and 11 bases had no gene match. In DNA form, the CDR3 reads TGCAGCGTTGCTTTTCTACTAGCGGGAGGCGATTACAATGAGCAGTTCTTC. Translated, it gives CSVAFLLAGGDYNEQFF.

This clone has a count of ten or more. Here the CDR3 DNA reads TGTGCCAGCAGGCCAGGGATTACCGGAAACACCATATATTTT. It translates to CASRPGITGNTIYF. The V gene is TRBV2, the J gene TRBJ1-3; D is perhaps TRBD1 (5 bases). This CDR3 is 14 amino acids long. The germline CDR1 and CDR2 sequences are SNHLY and FYNNEI. Trimming removed 6 bases from V and 4 bases from J, with 13 bases in between.